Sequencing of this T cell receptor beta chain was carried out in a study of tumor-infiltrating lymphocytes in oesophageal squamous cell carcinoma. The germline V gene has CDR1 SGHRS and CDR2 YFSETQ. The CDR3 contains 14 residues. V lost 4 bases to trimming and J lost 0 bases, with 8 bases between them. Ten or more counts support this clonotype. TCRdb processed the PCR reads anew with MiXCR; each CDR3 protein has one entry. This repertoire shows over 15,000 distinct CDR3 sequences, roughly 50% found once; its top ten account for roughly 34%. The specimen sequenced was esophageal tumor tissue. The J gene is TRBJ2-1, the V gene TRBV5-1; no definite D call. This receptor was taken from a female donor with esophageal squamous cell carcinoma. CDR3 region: CASSAESSYNEQFF. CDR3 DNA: TGCGCCAGCAGCGCGGAAAGCTCCTACAATGAGCAGTTCTTC.